The 13 T cell receptor beta chains below all came from one sample that was sequenced in a study of long-term antiretroviral therapy in people with HIV. The authors ran the immunoSEQ assay, v3.0, at survey level. Method: immunoSEQ multiplex PCR; TCRdb's copy keeps in-frame clones and lacks some. The sample carries tens of thousands of clones, under 90% recorded once. The starting material was unsorted PBMCs, obtained 0.8 years after starting antiretroviral therapy. These TCRs come from a woman younger than 30 with HIV.

V usage is TRBV9 and J usage is TRBJ2-7; 9 bases match TRBD1. Germline assignment: CDR1 SGDLS and CDR2 YYNGEE. This CDR3 is built from 15 residues. The trim removed 0 bases at V and 5 bases at J, leaving 6 bases unmatched. CDR3 DNA: TGTGCCAGCAGCGTAGATGGACAGGGGAGGGACGAGCAGTACTTC. It specifies CASSVDGQGRDEQYF.

This clone was observed a single time. The chain employs TRBV10-1 and TRBJ1-1, with D maybe TRBD1 (5 bases). Trimming took 2 bases from V and 7 from J, leaving 14 bases between them. Germline V gives CDR1 WNHNN, CDR2 SYGVQD (reference sequence). The CDR3 extends over 14 amino acids. DNA of the CDR3: TGCGCCAGCAGTGAGACAGGAAGGTACAGTGAAGCTTTCTTT. Translated: CASSETGRYSEAFF.

This chain connects TRBV27 to TRBJ1-5; tentative D call: TRBD1 (5 bases). The CDR3 is made up of 12 amino acids. Germline V gene data show CDR1 as MNHEY and CDR2 as SMNVEV (reference sequence). V was shortened by 4 bases and J by 6 bases, with 7 bases between the two germline ends. The CDR3 here is CASSSGGQPQHF. The DNA of the CDR3 is TGTGCCAGCAGTTCCGGGGGTCAGCCCCAGCATTTT.

The chain couples TRBV6-5 to TRBJ1-1; a weak D match, TRBD1 (5 bases). Deletions cut 2 bases from V and 1 base from J, with 8 bases between. Germline-derived CDR1 and CDR2 are MNHEY and SVGAGI. The CDR3 runs to 14 residues. The CDR3 DNA is TGTGCCAGCAGTTACGGCCAGGGGAACACTGAAGCTTTCTTT. Protein product: CASSYGQGNTEAFF.

The chain joins TRBV28 to TRBJ2-7; the match to TRBD2 covers 9 bases. This CDR3 region has 13 residues. V lost 3 bases, J lost 4 bases, and 1 base stayed unmatched. In germline, CDR1 is MDHEN, CDR2 SYDVKM. This CDR3 reads CASSFLAGYEQYF. The CDR3 nucleotides are TGTGCCAGCAGTTTCCTAGCGGGATACGAGCAGTACTTC.

The rearrangement joins TRBV5-1 to TRBJ1-3, with D possibly matching TRBD1 (5 bases). The CDR3 length is 17 residues. The V gene's germline CDR1 is SGHRS and CDR2 YFSETQ. The V end lost 2 bases, the J end lost 0 bases, and 15 bases lay between the germline ends. In nucleotides, the CDR3 is TGCGCCAGCAGCTTCGGCCAGGGCCCTTCCTCTGGAAACACCATATATTTT. This sequence encodes CASSFGQGPSSGNTIYF. Full variable domain (missing parts from reference TRBV5-1 and TRBJ1-3): KAGVTQTPRYLIKTRGQQVTLSCSPISGHRSVSWYQQTPGQGLQFLFEYFSETQRNKGNFPGRFSGRQFSNSRSEMNVSTLELGDSALYLCASSFGQGPSSGNTIYFGEGSWLTVV.

The J gene is TRBJ1-1, the V gene TRBV25-1, with TRBD1 matching 8 bases. This CDR3 is built from 14 residues. V was pared by 8 bases and J by 0 bases, with 5 bases of the junction left unmatched. The germline CDR1 and CDR2 sequences are MGHDK and SYGVNS. CDR3 amino acids: CASGRQGMNTEAFF. CDR3 DNA: TGTGCCAGCGGCCGACAGGGGATGAACACTGAAGCTTTCTTT.

This clone was seen once. The gene calls are TRBV6-6 and TRBJ2-1; 7 nucleotides line up with TRBD2. V lost 6 bases to trimming and J lost 8 bases; unmatched junction nucleotides: 13. CDR3 size: 15 residues. Looked up from germline, CDR1 is MNHNY and CDR2 is SVGAGI (reference sequence). This CDR3 reads CASSNIAGAGYEQFF. As DNA, the CDR3 is TGTGCCAGCAGCAATATAGCGGGTGCCGGCTATGAGCAGTTCTTC.

V usage is TRBV7-5 and J usage is TRBJ2-3; the table assigns TRBD2, which was not confirmed against the DNA. TRBV7-5 is deemed a pseudogene. The CDR3 covers 15 residues. This CDR3 reads CARSQGLAGPDTQYF. CDR3 coding DNA: TGTGCCAGAAGCCAAGGACTAGCGGGGCCAGATACGCAGTATTTT.

V and J are TRBV10-3 and TRBJ1-2, with D uncertain. Germline V gene data show CDR1 as ENHRY and CDR2 as SYGVKD. The CDR3 has 12 residues. The V end was cut by 0 bases, the J end by 12 bases, with 11 bases between. CDR3 sequence reads: CAISESGRVDTF. The CDR3 coding sequence is TGTGCCATCAGTGAGTCGGGGAGGGTCGACACCTTC.

This rearrangement joins TRBV7-2 to TRBJ1-3; D remains unclear. Trimming took off 1 base at V and 8 bases at J, with 12 bases between the two ends. Germline loops: CDR1 SGHTA, CDR2 FQGNSA. The CDR3 runs to 14 residues. The CDR3 loop is CASSLGGLRDTIYF. The CDR3 DNA reads as TGTGCCAGCAGCTTAGGAGGACTCCGGGACACCATATATTTT.

The J gene is TRBJ2-2, the V gene TRBV19; possibly TRBD2 for D (6 bases). This CDR3 has 16 residues. Germline values: CDR1 LNHDA, CDR2 SQIVND (reference sequence). Trimming pared 11 bases from V and 1 base from J, leaving 20 bases between. The CDR3 spells CASTPAVGGNTGELFF. CDR3 bases: TGTGCCTCCACCCCAGCGGTGGGAGGGAACACCGGGGAGCTGTTTTTT.

This chain joins TRBV7-6 and TRBJ2-3; weak D call: TRBD1 (6 bases). This CDR3 region has 16 residues. Trimming shortened V by 1 base and J by 4 bases, and 15 bases separated the two germline ends. Germline V gene sequence: CDR1 SGHVS, CDR2 FNYEAQ. The CDR3 loop reads CASSLDSAPGADTQYF. The CDR3, as DNA: TGTGCCAGCAGCTTAGATAGCGCCCCAGGGGCAGATACGCAGTATTTT.